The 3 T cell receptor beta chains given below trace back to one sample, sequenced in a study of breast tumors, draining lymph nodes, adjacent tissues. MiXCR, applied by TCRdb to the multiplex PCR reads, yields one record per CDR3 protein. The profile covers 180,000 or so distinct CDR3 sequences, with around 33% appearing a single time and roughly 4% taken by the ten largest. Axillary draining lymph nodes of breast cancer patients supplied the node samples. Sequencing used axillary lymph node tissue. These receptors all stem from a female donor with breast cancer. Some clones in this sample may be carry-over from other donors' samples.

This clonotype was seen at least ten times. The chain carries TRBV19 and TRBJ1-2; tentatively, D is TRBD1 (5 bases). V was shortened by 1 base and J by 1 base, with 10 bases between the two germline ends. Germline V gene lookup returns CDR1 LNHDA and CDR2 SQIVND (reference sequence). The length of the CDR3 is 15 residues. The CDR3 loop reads CASSIAGRSNYGYTF. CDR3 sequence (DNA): TGTGCCAGTAGTATAGCGGGGCGAAGTAACTATGGCTACACCTTC.

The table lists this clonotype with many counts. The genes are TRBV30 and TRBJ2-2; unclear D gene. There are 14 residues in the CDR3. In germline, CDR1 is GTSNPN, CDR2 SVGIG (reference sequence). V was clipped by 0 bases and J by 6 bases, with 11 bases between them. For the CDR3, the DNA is TGTGCCTGGAGTGTAGGTTTACGGTCCGGGGAGCTGTTTTTT. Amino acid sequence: CAWSVGLRSGELFF.

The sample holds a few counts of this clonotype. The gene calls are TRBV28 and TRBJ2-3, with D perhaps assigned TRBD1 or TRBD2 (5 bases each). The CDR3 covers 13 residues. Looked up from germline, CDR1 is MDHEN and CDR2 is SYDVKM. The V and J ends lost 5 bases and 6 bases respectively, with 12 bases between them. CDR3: CASSISWGDTQYF. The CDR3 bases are TGTGCCAGCAGTATCTCTTGGGGGGATACGCAGTATTTT. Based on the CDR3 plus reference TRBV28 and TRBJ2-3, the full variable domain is DVKVTQSSRYLVKRTGEKVFLECVQDMDHENMFWYRQDPGLGLRLIYFSYDVKMKEKGDIPEGYSVSREKKERFSLILESASTNQTSMYLCASSISWGDTQYFGPGTRLTVL.